What follows are 9 T cell receptor beta chains derived from one specimen sequenced in a study of response to subunit inactivated influenza vaccine. TCRdb recomputed calls from the RT-PCR reads with MiXCR, one row per CDR3 protein. The table has more than 550,000 distinct CDR3 sequences, over 9.5% seen once. The sample consisted of PBMCs from blood, taken on the day of vaccination. All receptors come from a man over 45 who received an inactivated influenza vaccine.

There are a few counts of this clonotype. This chain uses TRBV6-1 with TRBJ2-1, with 7 bases fitting TRBD1. The trim removed 6 bases at V and 3 bases at J, leaving 8 bases unmatched. The CDR3 is 15 amino acids. The germline V gene has CDR1 MNHNS and CDR2 SASEGT. The CDR3 region is CASRSQGLFYNEQFF. CDR3 coding DNA: TGTGCCAGCAGGTCACAGGGGCTGTTCTACAATGAGCAGTTCTTC.

This clonotype occurred a few times. The chain recombines TRBV11-2 with TRBJ1-5; TRBD1 agrees at 9 bases. From germline, CDR1 is SGHAT and CDR2 FQNNGV. The length of the CDR3 is 18 residues. The ends lost 1 base at V and 0 bases at J; junction bases unmatched: 7. The chain's CDR3 is CASSLGGTGSYSNQPQHF. The CDR3 DNA follows: TGTGCCAGCAGCTTAGGTGGGACAGGGTCCTATAGCAATCAGCCCCAGCATTTT.

The V call is TRBV27, the J call TRBJ1-3; D might be TRBD1 (6 bases). This CDR3 is 15 amino acids long. CDR1 and CDR2 (germline): MNHEY, SMNVEV (reference sequence). V gave up 3 bases and J gave up 6 bases, with 15 bases separating them. The CDR3 nucleotides are TGTGCCAGCAGTTTGGGCTCCGGGGGCCAAAACACCATATATTTT. Translating it yields CASSLGSGGQNTIYF.

The chain links TRBV5-1 to TRBJ1-1; the match to TRBD1 covers 11 bases. The junction had 11 bases not matched to a gene; V was cut back by 4 bases and J by 3 bases. There are 17 residues in the CDR3. The V gene's germline CDR1 is SGHRS and CDR2 YFSETQ. Here the CDR3 reads CASSRIPGQGVDTEAFF. The DNA of the CDR3 is TGCGCCAGCAGCCGTATCCCGGGACAGGGGGTTGACACTGAAGCTTTCTTT.

This clonotype was counted only a few times. The chain combines TRBV7-2 with TRBJ2-4; a possible D gene is TRBD2 (7 bases). The V gene lost 3 bases and the J gene lost 3 bases, with 12 bases spanning the gap. This CDR3 region has 15 residues. Germline loops: CDR1 SGHTA, CDR2 FQGNSA. In DNA form, the CDR3 reads TGTGCCAGCAGCTTGGGGGGGCAAGGCAAAAACATTCAGTACTTC. As protein: CASSLGGQGKNIQYF. Supplemented by reference TRBV7-2 and TRBJ2-4, the full variable domain reads GAGVSQSPSNKVTEKGKDVELRCDPISGHTALYWYRQSLGQGLEFLIYFQGNSAPDKSGLPSDRFSAERTGGSVSTLTIQRTQQEDSAVYLCASSLGGQGKNIQYFGAGTRLSVL.

A few counts support this clonotype. The V call is TRBV5-4, the J call TRBJ2-4, with TRBD1 matching over 7 bases. V gave up 4 bases and J gave up 7 bases; unmatched junction bases: 8. Per germline, CDR1 SGHNT and CDR2 YYREEE (reference sequence). The CDR3 runs to 14 residues. CDR3 coding DNA: TGTGCCAGCAGCCTTAACCTACAGGGGAACATTCAGTACTTC. This sequence encodes CASSLNLQGNIQYF.

There are a few counts of this clonotype. V and J are TRBV30 and TRBJ2-3; D is tentatively TRBD1 or TRBD2 (5 bases each). There are 11 residues in the CDR3. Germline lookup yields CDR1 GTSNPN and CDR2 SVGIG (reference sequence). With 5 bases removed from V and 9 bases from J, the gap between germline ends came to 12 bases. The CDR3 DNA reads as TGTGCCTGGGCCACGGGACCAACGCAGTATTTT. Translated: CAWATGPTQYF.

This clonotype was observed a few times. The gene calls are TRBV6-5 and TRBJ1-3; D not certain. Germline lookup yields CDR1 MNHEY and CDR2 SVGAGI. The CDR3 loop spans 14 amino acids. The V end was cut by 0 bases, the J end by 4 bases, with 7 bases between. The CDR3: CASSYSGWGNTIYF. CDR3 in DNA: TGTGCCAGCAGTTACTCGGGTTGGGGAAACACCATATATTTT.

This clonotype showed up just a few times. The V call is TRBV12-3 or TRBV12-4, the J call TRBJ2-7, with D perhaps TRBD1 (6 bases). Trimming took 3 bases from V and 2 from J, leaving 32 bases between them. The CDR3 spans 21 residues. The CDR3 loop is CASSFSFWGATRGQVTYEQYF. In DNA form, the CDR3 reads TGTGCCAGCAGTTTTTCCTTTTGGGGCGCGACCAGGGGTCAAGTCACCTACGAGCAGTACTTC.